This T cell receptor (beta chain) was identified in a study of beta chain features in type 1 diabetes. Reverse transcribing all isolated RNA meant expressed TCRB transcripts were sequenced. Profiled with immunoSEQ multiplex PCR; TCRdb holds only in-frame clones, not every one. The sample has some 330,000 clones; around 13% are singletons. Overall study findings and caveats: In all four CD4+ subsets, TCRB CDR3 length was significantly, moderately reduced in type 1 diabetes. Cells that show high TCR expression could be over-represented by cDNA sequencing. Junctions at VDJ sites from type 1 diabetes patients had fewer insertions and more deletions. Sampled from patients, naive, central memory and Treg TCRB repertoires appeared more similar than those sampled from healthy donors.

CDR1 and CDR2 from the germline V gene are SEHNR and FQNEAQ (reference sequence). V dropped 6 bases and J dropped 7; count of bases not matched to a gene: 12. The CDR3 contains 16 residues. About this clone: No antigen is known for it.

The clonotype comes from a woman between 18 and 29 years old with type 1 diabetes. Source material: naive CD4+ T cells from blood. This chain links TRBV7-9 with TRBJ2-1; 10 bases line up with TRBD2. CDR3: CASRDSGGFFKNEQFF. In DNA, the CDR3 is TGTGCCAGCAGGGATAGCGGGGGGTTTTTTAAGAATGAGCAGTTCTTC.